This T cell receptor beta chain is from a study of molecular identifiers for immune sequencing clone quantification (dated by TCRdb to the late 2010s). About the study as a whole: For a replicate experiment, RNA from roughly 20,000 or 100,000 naive CD8 T cells was divided into five aliquots, and four of the five aliquots were sequenced. This methods study benchmarked molecular-identifier clustering-based TCR repertoire sequencing (MIDCIRS) and TCR RNA copy counting, using CD8 T cells to do so. Beyond this particular receptor, the publication reports: The sizes of highly expanded clones could end up underestimated when identical TCR molecules share a barcode. Spiked-in Jurkat TCR RNA (about ten copies' worth), which is not part of the donor repertoire, was contained in the naive libraries. A single cell's worth of spiked-in Jurkat TCR RNA was reported detectable even among under 1.1 million naive CD8 T cells. Modeling estimated about 3.3 recovered TCR RNA copies per cell, compared with about 10 by digital PCR, which implies roughly 29% capture efficiency. Without barcode sub-clustering, chimeric consensus sequences inflated TCR diversity; chimeras reached as high as 47%. Clones above 20 RNA copies held over 98% of molecules in CMV-specific effector cells but under 1% in naive cells.

Libraries of naive CD8 T cells were built from anywhere between about 18,000 and 1,000,000 sorted cells, with 10%, 30% or 50% of the purified RNA used. Naive CD8 T cells, defined as CD8+CD4-CCR7+CD45RA+, were FACS-sorted into RLT Plus buffer on a BD FACSAria II. To test detection sensitivity, Jurkat RNA equal to approximately ten TCR copies was added to samples of about 19,000-1,100,000 naive CD8 T cells. Enrichment of CD8 T cells was done with RosetteSep CD8+ T Cell Enrichment Cocktail plus Ficoll-Paque, and ACK red cell lysis came afterward. Library construction relied on PCR. The instrument given in TCRdb is Illumina HiSeq 4000. Preparation of bulk TCR libraries followed a previously described approach, with the TCR primers listed in Table S5. The Qiagen AllPrep DNA/RNA kit was used to purify total RNA. Before analysis, reads from multiple sequencing runs of the same library were pooled. In the original analysis: Reads were retained only if their TCR constant sequence matched exactly, and those retained reads were trimmed to 150 nt and grouped according to their 12-nt molecular barcodes. Reads within each barcode group were sub-clustered using a 15% Levenshtein threshold, and quality-weighted consensus sequences were constructed for each RNA molecule. Non-functional sequences were removed, as were lower-count sequences one edit away from another. On the basis of fitting two negative binomial distributions, barcode sub-clusters with fewer than 20% of the maximum read count were discarded. The raw public data were reprocessed by TCRdb itself: fastp quality trimming at Q25, MiXCR clonotype calling, in-frame beta chains only. All rows with the same CDR3 protein become a single entry with the most common DNA and genes. The V and J calls were determined by TCRdb, not by the authors. The sample yields roughly 93,000 distinct CDR3 sequences; roughly 19% were counted once. The ten largest clones add up to about 0.85% of the sample.

Including the terminal cysteine and phenylalanine, the CDR3 comprises 14 residues. Only CDR3 DNA remains: 42 bases, in frame from the first base. Clipping removes 3 bases from V and 4 bases from J, with 6 as the unmatched junction base count. CDR1 LGHNA and CDR2 YSLEER were looked up in the germline V gene. This clonotype showed up many times. Its antigen is not yet known. No base quality values were provided; no much bigger clone lies one nucleotide off. This clonotype originated in a human donor in good health. Some libraries in this study had Jurkat cell RNA spiked in. The chain couples TRBV4-3 to TRBJ2-7, with 7 central nucleotides matching TRBD1. The specimen was naive CD8+ T cells from blood, with Jurkat cell RNA spiked in. According to the study, the label for this sample's cell subset or site signals: FACS-sorted CD8+CD4-CCR7+CD45RA+ naive T cells. The CDR3 protein sequence reads: CASSHYRGGYEQYF. The base sequence is TGCGCCAGCAGCCATTACAGGGGTGGATACGAGCAGTACTTC.